A single sample is the source of the 29 T cell receptor beta chains below, sequenced in a study of spatial heterogeneity in lung cancer. Their cognate antigens are unknown. Sample time point: sample taken at primary tumor resection. Findings and caveats of the study: It was found that expanded intratumoral alpha and beta TCR counts tracked tumor mutation counts.

MiXCR, applied by TCRdb to the 5' RACE reads, yields one record per CDR3 protein. The sample has 12,000 or so distinct CDR3 sequences; 14% to 15% are singletons. Sample: lung tumor tissue, taken at surgery. The receptors derive from a male donor with early-stage non-small cell lung cancer.

This clonotype has more than one count but fewer than ten. This chain links TRBV7-2 with TRBJ2-1; 10 nucleotides agree with TRBD2. The CDR3 has 15 amino acids. Germline V lookup: CDR1 SGHTA, CDR2 FQGNSA. The ends lost 1 base at V and 7 bases at J; junction bases unmatched: 4. In nucleotides, the CDR3 is TGTGCCAGCAGCTTAGTACGGACTAGCGGAAATGAGCAGTTCTTC. Protein product: CASSLVRTSGNEQFF.

This clonotype was observed at least ten times. The gene calls are TRBV7-2 and TRBJ2-5, with 7 positions matching TRBD2. The CDR3 extends over 13 amino acids. CDR1 SGHTA and CDR2 FQGNSA come from the germline V gene. J gave up 0 bases and V 11 bases, and 6 bases lay outside the gene matches. CDR3 sequence reads: CACREADQETQYF. DNA for the CDR3: TGTGCCTGCCGGGAGGCAGACCAAGAGACCCAGTACTTC.

In its sample, this clonotype was seen many times. V gene TRBV20-1 combines with J gene TRBJ2-7; TRBD1 is a possible D gene (6 bases). CDR3 size: 15 residues. V was clipped by 0 bases and J by 3 bases, with 15 bases between them. From germline, CDR1 is DFQATT and CDR2 SNEGSKA (reference sequence). CDR3 amino acids: CSARDQGKGLYEQYF. For the CDR3, the DNA is TGCAGTGCTAGAGATCAGGGGAAGGGGCTCTACGAGCAGTACTTC.

This clonotype has a count of ten or more. V gene TRBV6-5 combines with J gene TRBJ2-2; a possible D gene is TRBD1 (6 bases). Trimming cost V 2 bases and J 7 bases, with 20 bases left between them. This CDR3 is built from 17 residues. The germline V gene encodes CDR1 MNHEY and CDR2 SVGAGI. CDR3 DNA sequence: TGTGCCAGCAGTTACAACTCCAGGGGTGAAGGAGGCGGGGAGCTGTTTTTT. Residues: CASSYNSRGEGGGELFF.

This clonotype came up many times. CDR3 amino acids: CASSLGQVTPRETQYF. For the CDR3, the DNA is TGTGCCAGCAGTTTAGGACAGGTCACGCCCCGAGAGACCCAGTACTTC. The rearrangement joins TRBV28 to TRBJ2-5, with 7 nucleotides matching TRBD1. The CDR3 length is 16 residues. Germline CDR1 MDHEN, CDR2 SYDVKM. Trimming at V came to 2 bases and at J to 4 bases, leaving 10 bases not matched to a gene.

This clonotype was seen at least ten times. V is TRBV10-3 and J is TRBJ2-1, with TRBD2 matching 7 bases. The CDR3 loop spans 15 amino acids. V lost 10 bases, J lost 7 bases, and 16 bases stayed unmatched. The V gene's germline CDR1 is ENHRY and CDR2 SYGVKD. The CDR3 DNA is TGTGCCAGCGGCGGAGGCGGGAGTCGCGGAAATGAGCAGTTCTTC. It encodes CASGGGGSRGNEQFF.

By share, this clonotype counts as medium-sized (0.01 to 0.1%). V gene TRBV20-1 combines with J gene TRBJ2-7; D possibly matches TRBD1 or TRBD2 (6 bases each). CDR1 is DFQATT, CDR2 SNEGSKA, per germline (reference sequence). V was pared by 6 bases and J by 4 bases, with 13 bases between. The length of the CDR3 is 12 residues. The CDR3 loop is CSAPGATYEQYF. CDR3 nucleotide sequence: TGCAGTGCCCCGGGGGCGACGTACGAGCAGTACTTC.

This chain joins TRBV12-3 or TRBV12-4 and TRBJ1-1; the D gene is possibly TRBD1 (5 bases). CDR3 length: 14 amino acids. Trimming removed 5 bases from V and 4 bases from J, with 14 bases in between. CDR3 protein: CASSPDSYFTEAFF. As DNA, the CDR3 is TGTGCCAGCAGTCCTGACAGCTACTTCACTGAAGCTTTCTTT.

In its sample, this clonotype was seen many times. The chain employs TRBV6-2 or TRBV6-3 and TRBJ2-2; D ambiguous. The CDR3 extends over 11 amino acids. Trimming left V 7 bases short and J 5 bases short, with 5 bases between. Per germline, CDR1 MNHEY and CDR2 SVGEGT. This CDR3 is CASTWTGELFF. The DNA for the CDR3 is TGTGCCAGCACCTGGACCGGGGAGCTGTTTTTT.

V gene TRBV12-3 or TRBV12-4 combines with J gene TRBJ2-3, with no clear D. Trimming took 4 bases from V and 3 from J, leaving 8 bases between them. There are 13 residues in the CDR3. The CDR3: CASSSRMTDTQYF. CDR3 DNA sequence: TGTGCCAGCAGTTCAAGGATGACAGATACGCAGTATTTT.

This clonotype was seen repeatedly, ten times or more. The rearrangement joins TRBV6-5 to TRBJ2-1, with 8 bases lining up with TRBD1. Germline V gives CDR1 MNHEY, CDR2 SVGAGI. V lost 1 base and J lost 9; bases outside the gene matches: 5. The CDR3 sequence is 14 residues long. DNA of the CDR3: TGTGCCAGCAGTTACTTGGGCAGGGGGCGTGAGCAGTTCTTC. Translating gives CASSYLGRGREQFF.

This clonotype was counted ten times or more. This chain connects TRBV3-1 to TRBJ1-5; D perhaps matches TRBD1 (6 bases). The CDR3 has 13 amino acids. The V end lost 1 base, the J end lost 9 bases, and 10 bases lay between the germline ends. The germline V gene has CDR1 LGHDT and CDR2 YNNKEL (reference sequence). CDR3 amino acids: CASSQARGGPQHF. The CDR3 nucleotides are TGTGCCAGCAGCCAAGCCAGGGGAGGGCCCCAGCATTTT.

Relative to its sample, this clonotype is medium-sized. The chain is built from TRBV19 and TRBJ1-6, with D unresolved. Deletions cut 8 bases from V and 10 bases from J, with 18 bases between. Germline lookup yields CDR1 LNHDA and CDR2 SQIVND (reference sequence). This CDR3 has 14 amino acids. CDR3 protein: CASGNSQAGSPLHF. The CDR3 coding sequence is TGTGCCAGTGGCAACTCACAAGCAGGATCACCCCTCCACTTT.

This sequence joins TRBV12-3 or TRBV12-4 and TRBJ2-1; 11 nucleotides match TRBD2. The CDR3 is 16 residues long. Germline trimming cut 5 bases from V and 7 bases from J; bases unmatched to any gene: 10. The CDR3 here is CASSQYSGGAWNEQFF. The CDR3 DNA reads as TGTGCCAGCAGTCAATATAGCGGGGGGGCTTGGAATGAGCAGTTCTTC.

Judged by abundance, this clonotype is medium-sized (0.01 to 0.1%). The chain recombines TRBV3-1 with TRBJ1-1; 8 bases match TRBD1. The germline CDR1 and CDR2 sequences are LGHDT and YNNKEL (reference sequence). V gave up 5 bases and J gave up 0 bases; unmatched junction bases: 5. The CDR3 spans 15 residues. This chain's CDR3 is CASSRRQGMNTEAFF. In DNA form, the CDR3 reads TGTGCCAGCAGCAGAAGACAGGGGATGAACACTGAAGCTTTCTTT. Combining the CDR3 with reference TRBV3-1 and TRBJ1-1 gives the whole variable domain DTAVSQTPKYLVTQMGNDKSIKCEQNLGHDTMYWYKQDSKKFLKIMFSYNNKELIINETVPNRFSPKSPDKAHLNLHINSLELGDSAVYFCASSRRQGMNTEAFFGQGTRLTVV.

This clonotype occurred many times. J is TRBJ2-1 and V is TRBV28; 9 bases fit TRBD2. The CDR3 runs to 16 residues. V shed 3 bases and J 0 bases; nucleotides not matched to a gene: 3. CDR1 MDHEN and CDR2 SYDVKM come from the germline V gene. In DNA, the CDR3 is TGTGCCAGCAGTTTTGTAGCGGGAGCCTCCTACAATGAGCAGTTCTTC. Protein sequence: CASSFVAGASYNEQFF. Full variable domain (outside the CDR3, taken from reference TRBV28 and TRBJ2-1): DVKVTQSSRYLVKRTGEKVFLECVQDMDHENMFWYRQDPGLGLRLIYFSYDVKMKEKGDIPEGYSVSREKKERFSLILESASTNQTSMYLCASSFVAGASYNEQFFGPGTRLTVL.

This clonotype was detected a few times. The chain couples TRBV5-1 to TRBJ2-7; D tentatively fits TRBD1 or TRBD2 (5 bases each). CDR3 size: 15 residues. The V gene lost 4 bases and the J gene lost 3 bases, with 17 bases spanning the gap. Per germline, CDR1 SGHRS and CDR2 YFSETQ. The DNA for the CDR3 is TGCGCCAGCAGCCTCCGCCGGGACGCACTCTACGAGCAGTACTTC. It yields the protein CASSLRRDALYEQYF.

This clonotype occurred a few times. The chain joins TRBV20-1 to TRBJ2-5, with no clear D. This CDR3 region has 11 residues. Trimming took off 2 bases at V and 4 bases at J, with 5 bases between the two ends. Per the germline V gene, CDR1 is DFQATT and CDR2 is SNEGSKA (reference sequence). CDR3: CSARLRETQYF. As DNA, the CDR3 is TGCAGTGCTAGACTCAGAGAGACCCAGTACTTC.

Judged by abundance, this clonotype is medium-sized. This chain joins TRBV7-2 and TRBJ1-1; TRBD1 aligns across 9 bases. The CDR3 covers 16 residues. The V gene's germline CDR1 is SGHTA and CDR2 FQGNSA. The ends lost 1 base at V and 2 bases at J; junction bases unmatched: 5. The CDR3 spells CASSLVTGGINTEAFF. In nucleotides, the CDR3 is TGTGCCAGCAGCTTAGTTACAGGGGGCATCAACACTGAAGCTTTCTTT. The full variable domain, in which reference TRBV7-2 and TRBJ1-1 provide the parts outside the CDR3, is GAGVSQSPSNKVTEKGKDVELRCDPISGHTALYWYRQSLGQGLEFLIYFQGNSAPDKSGLPSDRFSAERTGGSVSTLTIQRTQQEDSAVYLCASSLVTGGINTEAFFGQGTRLTVV.

In its sample, this clonotype was seen a few times. V and J are TRBV19 and TRBJ1-5; D may be TRBD1 (5 bases). The germline V gene encodes CDR1 LNHDA and CDR2 SQIVND (reference sequence). Trimming left V 10 bases short and J 2 bases short, with 9 bases between. The CDR3 is 12 residues long. The CDR3 here is CATRGGNQPQHF. In DNA, the CDR3 is TGTGCCACCAGAGGGGGCAATCAGCCCCAGCATTTT. The full variable domain, completed using reference TRBV19 and TRBJ1-5, is DGGITQSPKYLFRKEGQNVTLSCEQNLNHDAMYWYRQDPGQGLRLIYYSQIVNDFQKGDIAEGYSVSREKKESFPLTVTSAQKNPTAFYLCATRGGNQPQHFGDGTRLSIL.

As for this clonotype: At one end, the junction sequence differs from germline, possibly due to a read error. This sequence joins TRBV28 and TRBJ1-2; 9 positions agree with TRBD1. The CDR3 contains 13 residues. CDR1 is MDHEN and CDR2 is SYDVKM in the germline V gene. As DNA, the CDR3 is TGTGCCAGCAGCCTACACCAGACAGGGGGACGGAGTTTC. Its translation: CASSLHQTGGRSF.

The rearrangement joins TRBV28 to TRBJ2-3; weak D call: TRBD1 (6 bases). The CDR3 extends over 14 amino acids. Trimming took off 3 bases at V and 1 base at J, with 8 bases between the two ends. The germline gives CDR1 MDHEN, CDR2 SYDVKM. The CDR3: CASSFGQRTDTQYF. In DNA form, the CDR3 reads TGTGCCAGCAGTTTCGGACAGCGCACAGATACGCAGTATTTT. The full variable domain, with the rest looked up from reference TRBV28 and TRBJ2-3, is DVKVTQSSRYLVKRTGEKVFLECVQDMDHENMFWYRQDPGLGLRLIYFSYDVKMKEKGDIPEGYSVSREKKERFSLILESASTNQTSMYLCASSFGQRTDTQYFGPGTRLTVL.

The table lists this clonotype with many counts. The chain's CDR3 is CASSYLAGGSGEQFF. The CDR3 bases are TGTGCCAGCAGTTACCTTGCGGGAGGTTCAGGAGAGCAGTTCTTC. The J gene is TRBJ2-1, the V gene TRBV6-6; 8 nucleotides line up with TRBD2. V shed 2 bases and J 10 bases; nucleotides not matched to a gene: 10. The V gene's germline CDR1 is MNHNY and CDR2 SVGAGI (reference sequence). The CDR3 has 15 amino acids.

The chain uses TRBV2 and TRBJ2-5, with 8 bases aligning to TRBD2. The CDR3 covers 14 residues. Germline lookup yields CDR1 SNHLY and CDR2 FYNNEI. The trim removed 6 bases at V and 0 bases at J, leaving 3 bases unmatched. CDR3 sequence: CASREREHQETQYF. For the CDR3, the DNA is TGTGCCAGCAGAGAGCGGGAGCACCAAGAGACCCAGTACTTC.

The CDR3 sequence: CASSYSTNGRELFF. In DNA form, the CDR3 reads TGTGCCAGCAGTTACAGTACAAACGGGAGGGAGCTGTTTTTT. The rearrangement uses TRBV27 and TRBJ2-2; tentative D call: TRBD2 (5 bases). With 4 bases removed from V and 9 bases from J, the gap between germline ends came to 15 bases. The length of the CDR3 is 14 residues. Germline V gene sequence: CDR1 MNHEY, CDR2 SMNVEV (reference sequence).

By sample fraction, this clonotype is medium-sized. The chain couples TRBV20-1 to TRBJ2-7, with 9 bases lining up with TRBD2. Per germline, CDR1 DFQATT and CDR2 SNEGSKA (reference sequence). V was clipped by 5 bases and J by 1 base; unmatched bases: 6. The CDR3 runs to 14 residues. CDR3 residues: CSARWAGGSYEQYF. The CDR3 bases are TGCAGTGCTCGCTGGGCGGGGGGGTCCTACGAGCAGTACTTC.

This clonotype was seen a few times. V gene TRBV2 combines with J gene TRBJ1-1; 7 bases align to TRBD1. Per germline, CDR1 SNHLY and CDR2 FYNNEI. The CDR3 has 13 amino acids. Trimming at V came to 5 bases and at J to 5 bases, leaving 5 bases not matched to a gene. The CDR3, as DNA: TGTGCCAGCAGTTTACAGGGGAGAACTGAAGCTTTCTTT. This gives the protein CASSLQGRTEAFF.

This clonotype was seen at least ten times. The chain recombines TRBV28 with TRBJ2-5, with a weak D call TRBD1 (8 bases). V was trimmed by 6 bases and J by 1 base, leaving 15 bases between them. This CDR3 is built from 15 residues. Germline V gene sequence: CDR1 MDHEN, CDR2 SYDVKM. The CDR3 is CASRGGDRLQETQYF. The CDR3 bases are TGTGCCAGCAGGGGAGGGGACAGGCTCCAAGAGACCCAGTACTTC.

The chain links TRBV7-2 to TRBJ2-7; the match to TRBD1 covers 9 bases. The CDR3 extends over 14 amino acids. Germline V gene sequence: CDR1 SGHTA, CDR2 FQGNSA. The J segment lost 4 bases and the V segment lost 2 bases, leaving 3 bases of the junction unmatched. CDR3 DNA sequence: TGTGCCAGCAGCTTATCCGGGACAGGGTACGAGCAGTACTTC. Its protein product is CASSLSGTGYEQYF. The variable domain in full, completed from reference TRBV7-2 and TRBJ2-7, reads GAGVSQSPSNKVTEKGKDVELRCDPISGHTALYWYRQSLGQGLEFLIYFQGNSAPDKSGLPSDRFSAERTGGSVSTLTIQRTQQEDSAVYLCASSLSGTGYEQYFGPGTRLTVT.